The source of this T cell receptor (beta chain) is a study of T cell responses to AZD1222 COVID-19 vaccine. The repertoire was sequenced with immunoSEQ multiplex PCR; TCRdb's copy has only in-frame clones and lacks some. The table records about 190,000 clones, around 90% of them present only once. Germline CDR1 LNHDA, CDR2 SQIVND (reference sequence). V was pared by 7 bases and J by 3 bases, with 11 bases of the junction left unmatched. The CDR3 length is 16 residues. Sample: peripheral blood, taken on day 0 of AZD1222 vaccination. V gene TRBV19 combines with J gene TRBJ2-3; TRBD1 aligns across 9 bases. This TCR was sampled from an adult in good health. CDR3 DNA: TGTGCCAGTATGGCCCCCGACAGGGGGATGACAGATACGCAGTATTTT. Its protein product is CASMAPDRGMTDTQYF. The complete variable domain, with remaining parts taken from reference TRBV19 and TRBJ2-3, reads DGGITQSPKYLFRKEGQNVTLSCEQNLNHDAMYWYRQDPGQGLRLIYYSQIVNDFQKGDIAEGYSVSREKKESFPLTVTSAQKNPTAFYLCASMAPDRGMTDTQYFGPGTRLTVL.